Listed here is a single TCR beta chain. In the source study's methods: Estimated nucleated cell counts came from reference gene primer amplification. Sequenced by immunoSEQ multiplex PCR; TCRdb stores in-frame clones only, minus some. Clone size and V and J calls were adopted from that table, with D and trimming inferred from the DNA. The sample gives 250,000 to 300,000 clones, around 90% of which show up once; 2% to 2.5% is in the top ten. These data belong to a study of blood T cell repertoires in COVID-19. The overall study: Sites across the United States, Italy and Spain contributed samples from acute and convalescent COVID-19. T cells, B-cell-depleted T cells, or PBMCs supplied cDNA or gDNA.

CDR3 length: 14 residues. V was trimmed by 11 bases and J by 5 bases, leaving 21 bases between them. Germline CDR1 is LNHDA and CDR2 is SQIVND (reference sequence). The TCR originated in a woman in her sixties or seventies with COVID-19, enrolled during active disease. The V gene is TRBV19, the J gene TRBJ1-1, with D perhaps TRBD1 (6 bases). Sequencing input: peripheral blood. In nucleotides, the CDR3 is TGTGCCGGTACTGATGGGGCAGGGGAGACTGAAGCTTTCTTT. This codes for CAGTDGAGETEAFF.